This TCR beta chain was sequenced for a study of blood T cell repertoires in COVID-19. Profiled with immunoSEQ multiplex PCR; TCRdb holds only in-frame clones, not every one. The sample lists 150,000 to 170,000 clones; roughly four fifths were seen once. CDR1 MNHNS and CDR2 SASEGT come from the germline V gene. The CDR3 extends over 15 amino acids. J lost 4 bases, V lost 1 base, and 3 bases had no gene match. The specimen sequenced was peripheral blood. The source is an elderly woman with acute or convalescent COVID-19. The chain recombines TRBV6-1 with TRBJ2-1; TRBD2 aligns across 8 bases. The CDR3 region has the DNA TGTGCCAGCAGTGAAGTGGGCGGGAGGTACAATGAGCAGTTCTTC. Protein sequence: CASSEVGGRYNEQFF.